The 28 T cell receptor beta chains reported below all come from one sample, sequenced in a study of cytomegalovirus exposure and HLA in healthy donors. This PCR relied on a set of 60 Vbeta primers and 13 Jbeta primers. The table came from immunoSEQ multiplex PCR; TCRdb's copy has only in-frame clones and leaves some out. This sample yields over 200,000 clones, of which 82% are seen a single time; 5% to 6.5% belongs to the top ten. The sequencing sample was made of PBMCs. These receptors originate from a woman between 40 and 55 years old in good health and CMV-seropositive.

The count of this clone is one. The rearrangement joins TRBV9 to TRBJ1-5, with TRBD1 identical over 7 bases. Germline lookup yields CDR1 SGDLS and CDR2 YYNGEE. The V gene end was trimmed by 4 bases and the J gene end by 1 base; junction bases not matched to a gene: 8. This CDR3 contains 16 residues. The DNA of the CDR3 is TGTGCCAGCAGCTCCGGGGACAGCATGAGCAATCAGCCCCAGCATTTT. This gives the protein CASSSGDSMSNQPQHF.

The chain has TRBV7-9 and TRBJ1-1, with unresolved D. From germline, CDR1 is SEHNR and CDR2 FQNEAQ (reference sequence). The CDR3 extends over 15 amino acids. V was clipped by 5 bases and J by 0 bases, with 13 bases between them. CDR3 protein: CASSLRSHLNTEAFF. In DNA form, the CDR3 reads TGTGCCAGCAGCCTACGGTCTCACTTGAACACTGAAGCTTTCTTT.

This clone has a handful of counts. The DNA of the CDR3 is TGTGCCAGCTCACCAAGCCAGGGAACGAACACTGAAGCTTTCTTT. Its protein is CASSPSQGTNTEAFF. The chain couples TRBV18 to TRBJ1-1; a weak D match, TRBD1 (5 bases). The CDR3 consists of 15 residues. Trimming cost V 2 bases and J 1 base, with 11 bases left between them. Germline V gene sequence: CDR1 KGHSH, CDR2 LQKENI.

This clone has only one observation. V gene TRBV11-3 combines with J gene TRBJ2-1; 7 bases match TRBD2. Germline CDR1 SGHNT, CDR2 YENEEA. The CDR3 length is 14 residues. Trimming cost V 3 bases and J 6 bases; bases outside gene matches: 5. The CDR3 here is CASSLAGVLNEQFF. The CDR3 DNA sequence: TGTGCCAGCAGCTTGGCGGGAGTCCTCAATGAGCAGTTCTTC.

This clone showed up just once. The genes are TRBV7-9 and TRBJ2-7, with 9 bases aligning to TRBD1. After removal of 2 bases from V and 5 bases from J, the junction contained 4 bases not matched to a gene. The CDR3 is 14 residues long. The germline V gene has CDR1 SEHNR and CDR2 FQNEAQ (reference sequence). The CDR3 DNA reads TGTGCCAGCAGCTTAAGCGGACAGGGGAACGAGCAGTACTTC. This sequence encodes CASSLSGQGNEQYF.

The chain recombines TRBV7-9 with TRBJ1-2; TRBD1 might be the D (6 bases). This CDR3 is 12 amino acids long. Germline V gene sequence: CDR1 SEHNR, CDR2 FQNEAQ (reference sequence). Trimming took off 5 bases at V and 7 bases at J, with 11 bases between the two ends. The CDR3 sequence is CASSPQGGGYTF. The DNA of the CDR3 is TGTGCCAGCAGCCCACAGGGCGGTGGCTACACCTTC.

The chain carries TRBV19 and TRBJ1-1; 8 nucleotides line up with TRBD1. Germline values: CDR1 LNHDA, CDR2 SQIVND (reference sequence). The length of the CDR3 is 18 residues. V lost 3 bases, J lost 1 base, and 13 bases stayed unmatched. DNA of the CDR3: TGTGCCAGTAGTATGGACAGGACAGGGATCGGTCGGAACACTGAAGCTTTCTTT. Translating it yields CASSMDRTGIGRNTEAFF.

The gene calls are TRBV7-8 and TRBJ2-7, with 13 bases identical to TRBD2. Trimming cost V 2 bases and J 2 bases; bases outside gene matches: 9. Germline V CDR1 and CDR2: SGHVS, FQNEAQ. The CDR3 has 18 amino acids. The DNA for the CDR3 is TGTGCCAGCAGCTTAAGGACTAGCGGGGGCGCTCGAACCTACGAGCAGTACTTC. Encoded protein: CASSLRTSGGARTYEQYF. The entire variable domain, with the rest obtained from reference TRBV7-8 and TRBJ2-7, is as follows: GAGVSQSPRYKVAKRGQDVALRCDPISGHVSLFWYQQALGQGPEFLTYFQNEAQLDKSGLPSDRFFAERPEGSVSTLKIQRTQQEDSAVYLCASSLRTSGGARTYEQYFGPGTRLTVT.

CDR3 nucleotides: TGTGCCAGCAGCCTACGGACAGCCGATTATGGCTACACCTTC. Its protein product is CASSLRTADYGYTF. The chain combines TRBV5-5 with TRBJ1-2; possible D gene TRBD1, 6 bases. The V gene lost 4 bases and the J gene lost 5 bases, with 15 bases spanning the gap. Germline assignment: CDR1 SGHKS and CDR2 YYEKEE (reference sequence). The CDR3 has 14 residues.

This clone appeared once. The V call is TRBV2, the J call TRBJ1-1; no definite D call. The V and J ends lost 8 bases and 7 bases respectively, with 17 bases between them. Germline CDR1 reads SNHLY; CDR2 reads FYNNEI. CDR3 length: 13 amino acids. The CDR3 reads CASPPGEGDEAFF. The CDR3 DNA is TGTGCCAGCCCCCCTGGGGAGGGTGATGAAGCTTTCTTT.

V is TRBV21-1 and J is TRBJ2-1; whether TRBD2, the table's D call, matches the DNA was not checked. TRBV21-1 is labeled a pseudogene. The CDR3 loop spans 16 amino acids. The CDR3 loop reads CASKMEGRNSYNEQFF. As DNA, the CDR3 is TGTGCCAGCAAGATGGAGGGGAGAAACTCCTACAATGAGCAGTTCTTC.

This clone turned up a few times. The V and J genes are TRBV27 and TRBJ2-1, with TRBD2 matching over 7 bases. CDR1 and CDR2 from the germline V gene are MNHEY and SMNVEV (reference sequence). V lost 6 bases, J lost 6 bases, and 5 bases stayed unmatched. The length of the CDR3 is 13 residues. As DNA, the CDR3 is TGTGCCAGCAGCCAGACTAGCCGCAATGAGCAGTTCTTC. It is translated as CASSQTSRNEQFF.

This chain connects TRBV4-1 to TRBJ1-2; 8 positions agree with TRBD1. Germline trimming cut 4 bases from V and 8 bases from J; bases unmatched to any gene: 9. This CDR3 region has 14 residues. From germline, CDR1 is MGHRA and CDR2 YSYEKL. The CDR3 region is CASSRIGTGEGYTF. Here the CDR3 DNA reads TGCGCCAGCAGCCGCATAGGGACAGGAGAGGGCTACACCTTC.

The chain joins TRBV5-1 to TRBJ2-3; TRBD2 agrees at 9 bases. V was clipped by 4 bases and J by 3 bases; unmatched bases: 9. The CDR3 contains 16 residues. Germline CDR1 and CDR2: SGHRS and YFSETQ. The CDR3 sequence is CASSLMGGGATDTQYF. The CDR3 DNA reads TGCGCCAGCAGCCTGATGGGCGGGGGGGCGACAGATACGCAGTATTTT.

The chain joins TRBV6-5 to TRBJ1-3; no clear D. V lost 6 bases and J 3 bases, leaving 15 bases between the germline ends. CDR3 size: 15 residues. The germline CDR1 and CDR2 sequences are MNHEY and SVGAGI. The CDR3 loop is CASSRSTSFGNTIYF. The DNA for the CDR3 is TGTGCCAGCAGCAGGTCCACCTCCTTTGGAAACACCATATATTTT.

The chain is built from TRBV28 and TRBJ2-1, with a tentative D call TRBD2 (5 bases). The CDR3 runs 16 residues. Between the trimmed V and J ends, which lost 2 bases and 3 bases, there was a span of 14 bases. CDR1 and CDR2 from the germline V gene are MDHEN and SYDVKM. CDR3 in DNA: TGTGCCAGCAGTTTAGGGAGAGGACCCTTCTACAATGAGCAGTTCTTC. Residues: CASSLGRGPFYNEQFF.

The chain employs TRBV11-3 and TRBJ2-5, with 14 bases identical to TRBD2. Germline CDR1 is SGHNT and CDR2 is YENEEA. The CDR3 runs 17 residues. The ends lost 5 bases at V and 2 bases at J; junction bases unmatched: 7. The CDR3 nucleotides are TGTGCCAGCAGCCTGGGACTAGCGGGAGCCACACAAGAGACCCAGTACTTC. Its protein product is CASSLGLAGATQETQYF.

The rearrangement links TRBV5-1 to TRBJ2-1, with D possibly being TRBD2 (6 bases). The V gene's germline CDR1 is SGHRS and CDR2 YFSETQ. The V end lost 0 bases, the J end lost 5 bases, and 12 bases lay between the germline ends. This CDR3 has 15 amino acids. The CDR3 DNA reads TGCGCCAGCAGCTTGGAGGCGGAGGGAGACAATGAGCAGTTCTTC. Translating gives CASSLEAEGDNEQFF.

Turning to this clone: Other nucleotide sequences from this sample produce the same CDR3. CDR3 DNA sequence: TGTGCCAGCTCACCCGGGAGGAACACTGAAGCTTTCTTT. Protein: CASSPGRNTEAFF. The rearrangement joins TRBV18 to TRBJ1-1, with D hard to call. The CDR3 has 13 amino acids. Trimming pared 3 bases from V and 1 base from J, leaving 6 bases between. Germline V gene data show CDR1 as KGHSH and CDR2 as LQKENI.

V usage is TRBV29-1 and J usage is TRBJ2-7; 7 bases agree with TRBD1. Germline V lookup: CDR1 SQVTM, CDR2 ANQGSEA. This CDR3 has 17 amino acids. The CDR3 spells CRVGWCRTGVKAYEQYF. CDR3 coding DNA: TGCAGAGTCGGTTGGTGCCGAACAGGGGTAAAGGCCTACGAGCAGTACTTC.

In regard to this clone: Different DNA sequences within this sample yield the same CDR3. V gene TRBV9 combines with J gene TRBJ2-1, with D perhaps TRBD2 (5 bases). The V and J ends lost 1 base and 0 bases respectively, with 8 bases between them. Germline CDR1 is SGDLS and CDR2 is YYNGEE. This CDR3 is 15 amino acids long. The CDR3 is CASSVSGSSYNEQFF. CDR3 nucleotide sequence: TGTGCCAGCAGCGTAAGCGGCAGCTCCTACAATGAGCAGTTCTTC.

This clone was seen more than once but under ten times. The chain joins TRBV30 to TRBJ1-5; TRBD1 matches 7 bases. Germline CDR1 GTSNPN, CDR2 SVGIG (reference sequence). CDR3 length: 16 amino acids. The junction had 9 bases not matched to a gene; V was cut back by 0 bases and J by 4 bases. CDR3 bases: TGTGCCTGGAGTGTCGGGGTTCAGGGGGGAAATCAGCCCCAGCATTTT. It codes for CAWSVGVQGGNQPQHF.

This clone was recorded once. The chain combines TRBV7-2 with TRBJ2-7; D perhaps matches TRBD1 (6 bases). Germline assignment: CDR1 SGHTA and CDR2 FQGNSA. The V end was cut by 1 base, the J end by 2 bases, with 12 bases between. This CDR3 has 15 amino acids. CDR3 residues: CASSLVTGETYEQYF. In DNA, the CDR3 is TGTGCCAGCAGCTTAGTGACAGGAGAGACCTACGAGCAGTACTTC.

The chain combines TRBV6-6 with TRBJ1-1; 9 bases line up with TRBD1. The CDR3 is 14 residues long. After removal of 5 bases from V and 10 bases from J, the junction contained 11 bases not matched to a gene. CDR1 MNHNY and CDR2 SVGAGI come from the germline V gene (reference sequence). The CDR3 DNA sequence: TGTGCCAGCAGTCCCCGGACAGGGGACGGACGAGCTTTCTTT. Its translation is CASSPRTGDGRAFF.

This clone was seen only once. V usage is TRBV2 and J usage is TRBJ2-1; the match to TRBD2 covers 13 bases. The CDR3 has 16 residues. Germline CDR1 and CDR2: SNHLY and FYNNEI. The V segment lost 5 bases and the J segment 4 bases; nucleotides outside the gene matches: 5. This CDR3 reads CASSPGLAGLYNEQFF. In DNA form, the CDR3 reads TGTGCCAGCAGTCCGGGACTAGCGGGGTTGTACAATGAGCAGTTCTTC.

There are a few counts of this clone. V is TRBV7-9 and J is TRBJ2-7; D is unresolved. This CDR3 contains 14 residues. CDR1 is SEHNR, CDR2 FQNEAQ, per germline (reference sequence). The V gene lost 3 bases and the J gene lost 2 bases, with 11 bases spanning the gap. The chain's CDR3 is CASSLTLTTYEQYF. DNA of the CDR3: TGTGCCAGCAGCTTGACTCTAACAACCTACGAGCAGTACTTC.

The rearrangement joins TRBV5-6 to TRBJ1-5; 11 nucleotides match TRBD1. The CDR3 is made up of 17 amino acids. The germline V gene has CDR1 SGHDT and CDR2 YYEEEE. V lost 3 bases, J lost 6 bases, and 11 bases stayed unmatched. The DNA of the CDR3 is TGTGCCAGCAGCTGGGGGACAGGGGGATGGAACAGTCAGCCCCAGCATTTT. This sequence encodes CASSWGTGGWNSQPQHF.

This chain connects TRBV6-1 to TRBJ2-3, with 16 bases identical to TRBD2. J was trimmed by 1 base and V by 4 bases; bases with no gene match: 8. The CDR3 length is 19 residues. Germline V gene data show CDR1 as MNHNS and CDR2 as SASEGT. The CDR3 region is CASSASGTSGRARTDTQYF. The DNA for the CDR3 is TGTGCCAGCAGTGCCTCCGGGACTAGCGGGAGGGCCCGCACAGATACGCAGTATTTT.